Shown below are 8 T cell receptor beta chains from a single sample sequenced in a study of CD8+ T cells in alopecia areata. Treatment given: oral pan-JAK inhibitor, 5-10 mg twice daily. The investigators collected lesional scalp punch biopsies and peripheral blood from alopecia areata patients. Reverse transcription of extracted RNA yielded cDNA, which provided the sequencing template. The repertoire was sequenced with immunoSEQ multiplex PCR; TCRdb's copy has only in-frame clones and lacks some. The sample carries approximately 3,800 clones, roughly 72% recorded once. Sequencing was performed on skin, taken at week 24, from a patient treated with tofacitinib. These receptors all come from a human donor with alopecia areata.

The chain carries TRBV11-2 and TRBJ1-2, with D tentatively TRBD1 (6 bases). V lost 1 base and J lost 4, with 16 bases in between. Germline V gene data show CDR1 as SGHAT and CDR2 as FQNNGV. This CDR3 has 16 residues. The chain's CDR3 is CASSLAPGAQTYGYTF. Written as DNA, the CDR3 is TGTGCCAGCAGCTTAGCGCCGGGGGCCCAGACCTATGGCTACACCTTC.

This clone was seen only a few times. V gene TRBV7-3 combines with J gene TRBJ1-6; D is possibly TRBD1 (5 bases). The CDR3 runs to 15 residues. CDR1 is SGHTA, CDR2 FQGTGA, per germline. The V gene lost 1 base and the J gene lost 8 bases, with 12 bases spanning the gap. The CDR3 reads CASSLMAGSDSPLHF. The CDR3 DNA reads TGTGCCAGCAGCTTAATGGCAGGGTCGGATTCACCCCTCCACTTT. Looking up the rest from reference TRBV7-3 and TRBJ1-6 gives the full variable domain: GAGVSQTPSNKVTEKGKYVELRCDPISGHTALYWYRQSLGQGPEFLIYFQGTGAADDSGLPNDRFFAVRPEGSVSTLKIQRTERGDSAVYLCASSLMAGSDSPLHFGNGTRLTVT.

In this sample, this clone turned up a few times. J is TRBJ1-2 and V is TRBV7-9; D gene uncertain. This CDR3 comprises 15 residues. The V end was cut by 5 bases, the J end by 4 bases, with 17 bases between. CDR1 is SEHNR, CDR2 FQNEAQ, per germline (reference sequence). The CDR3 reads CASSPTRLEGYGYTF. The CDR3 coding sequence is TGTGCCAGCAGCCCTACCCGACTGGAGGGCTATGGCTACACCTTC.

The chain joins TRBV4-3 to TRBJ1-3, with TRBD1 identical over 9 bases. Trimming cost V 4 bases and J 0 bases; bases outside gene matches: 13. The CDR3 covers 19 residues. CDR1 is LGHNA, CDR2 YSLEER, per germline. The CDR3 protein is CASSRDPGQGPFSGNTIYF. CDR3 bases: TGCGCCAGCAGCCGAGACCCGGGACAGGGACCTTTCTCTGGAAACACCATATATTTT.

This clone was detected only a few times. The genes are TRBV10-3 and TRBJ1-2; unclear D gene. The V end was cut by 10 bases, the J end by 0 bases, with 18 bases between. CDR1 and CDR2 from the germline V gene are ENHRY and SYGVKD. The CDR3 consists of 15 residues. This chain's CDR3 is CATGGRAPANYGYTF. CDR3 bases: TGTGCCACCGGTGGGAGGGCCCCAGCTAACTATGGCTACACCTTC.

The chain carries TRBV4-1 and TRBJ1-1, with D possibly being TRBD1 (6 bases). CDR3 length equals 13 residues. Trimming stripped 3 bases from V and 4 bases from J, with 9 bases between. Germline CDR1 reads MGHRA; CDR2 reads YSYEKL. CDR3 nucleotide sequence: TGCGCCAGCAGCCATGGACAGTCCACTGAAGCTTTCTTT. Translated: CASSHGQSTEAFF.

V gene TRBV7-3 combines with J gene TRBJ2-1; D may correspond to TRBD1 or TRBD2 (6 bases each). Trimming took 2 bases from V and 6 from J, leaving 11 bases between them. This CDR3 spans 14 amino acids. Germline V gives CDR1 SGHTA, CDR2 FQGTGA. The CDR3 DNA reads as TGTGCCAGCAGCTTAGGGGGGCTCGGCAATGAGCAGTTCTTC. It yields the protein CASSLGGLGNEQFF.

The genes are TRBV5-5 and TRBJ1-2, with 11 bases aligning to TRBD1. The CDR3 extends over 15 amino acids. V trimming: 4 bases; J trimming: 4 bases; junction bases outside the gene matches: 6. Per germline, CDR1 SGHKS and CDR2 YYEKEE (reference sequence). CDR3: CASSPGQGGFYGYTF. CDR3 in DNA: TGTGCCAGCAGCCCGGGACAGGGGGGATTCTATGGCTACACCTTC.